This T cell receptor (beta chain) originates from a study of lymphopenia after photon versus proton radiotherapy. Findings and limits, study-wide: After lymphocyte nadir, photon-treated repertoires showed oligoclonal expansion, especially CD8+ Temra. Proton therapy kept repertoires fairly stable, unlike photons, which gained effector/memory cells.

Some clones are missing from TCRdb's copy, which holds only in-frame ones; the method was immunoSEQ multiplex PCR. Of tens of thousands of clones listed, around 90% are singletons. Germline-derived CDR1 and CDR2 are LGHNT and FRNRAP. The CDR3 contains 13 residues. Trimming left V 2 bases short and J 5 bases short, with 7 bases between. Of note for this clone: Its antigen is not known.

The chain combines TRBV12-5 with TRBJ2-1; D call uncertain. The sequenced sample was peripheral blood, obtained from a patient treated with photon-based radiotherapy. The sequence was obtained from a woman aged 70 to 79 with pancreatic cancer. The CDR3 DNA follows: TGTGCTAGTGGTTTGAGGAGTAACAATGAGCAGTTCTTC. Its protein is CASGLRSNNEQFF.